Described below is a single T cell receptor beta chain sequence and its context. The record originates from a study of T cell repertoires in cytomegalovirus infection. In the study overall: Based on public TCR beta signatures, there were indications of CMV infection and of a matching HLA type.

TCRdb reprocessed the reads with MiXCR, giving one entry per CDR3 protein. Altogether hundreds of thousands of distinct CDR3 sequences are present, more than 20% being singletons, with the ten largest covering 6.5% to 10%. The TCR comes from a human donor in good health (CMV status not recorded). Some clones in this sample may be carry-over from other donors' samples. The sequencing input was CD8+ T cells from PBMCs.

For the CDR3, the DNA is TGCAGCGTCAACGACAGGGGTCGAGGCTATGGCTACACCTTC. This gives the protein CSVNDRGRGYGYTF. The chain couples TRBV29-1 to TRBJ1-2; 8 bases agree with TRBD1. V shed 6 bases, J shed 4 bases, and the junction held 10 bases outside the gene matches. The CDR3 has 14 residues. Germline loops: CDR1 SQVTM, CDR2 ANQGSEA. Supplemented by reference TRBV29-1 and TRBJ1-2, the full variable domain reads SAVISQKPSRDICQRGTSLTIQCQVDSQVTMMFWYRQQPGQSLTLIATANQGSEATYESGFVIDKFPISRPNLTFSTLTVSNMSPEDSSIYLCSVNDRGRGYGYTFGSGTRLTVV.